This entry is about one T cell receptor (beta chain). Using immunoSEQ multiplex PCR, the repertoire was profiled, and TCRdb retains in-frame clones only, with some absent. The data contain approximately 210,000 clones, around 87% of them singletons. CDR3 length: 17 amino acids. The V gene end was trimmed by 3 bases and the J gene end by 6 bases; junction bases not matched to a gene: 9. Germline V gene sequence: CDR1 LGHDT, CDR2 YNNKEL (reference sequence). The sample is drawn from a study of blood T cell repertoires in COVID-19. Whole-study context: Nucleic acid was either cDNA or gDNA, and it came from T cells, B-cell-depleted T cells, or PBMCs.

V and J are TRBV3-1 (or the pseudogene TRBV3-2) and TRBJ2-2; TRBD2 matches at 11 bases. The sequenced sample consisted of PBMCs or T cells enriched from blood (not recorded which). The clonotype comes from a woman in her twenties or thirties who had recovered from COVID-19. Here the CDR3 reads CASSHRLAGFLAGELFF. CDR3 DNA sequence: TGTGCCAGCAGCCACAGACTAGCGGGATTTCTTGCCGGGGAGCTGTTTTTT.